A single sample is the source of the 3 T cell receptor beta chains below, sequenced in a study of a mutant IDH1 vaccine in newly diagnosed glioma (dated by TCRdb to the early 2020s). Taken with the paper, the label for time point translates to: baseline, week 1 (first vaccination visit). The intended sense of this specimen's treatment or condition label: pre-vaccination baseline after standard-of-care therapy. The library was prepared using the immunoSEQ multiplex PCR assay. The table comes from immuneACCESS by way of TCRdb, which keeps in-frame sequences with V and J called. Part of the clones is missing from these tables; in studies checked, under half for an unresolved V gene and the rest for unknown reasons. Within this sample are 90,000 to 100,000 clones, with roughly 90% of them counted one time only. The ten biggest clones cover under 0.7% of the sample. This specimen consisted of PBMCs, obtained from a glioma patient treated with radiotherapy, temozolomide or both. These receptor sequences come from a woman aged 45-60 years with glioma.

This clone has only one observation. V gene TRBV6-6 combines with J gene TRBJ2-7, with unresolved D. Trimming removed 2 bases from V and 3 bases from J, with 8 bases in between. This CDR3 region has 13 residues. Germline V gene data show CDR1 as MNHNY and CDR2 as SVGAGI (reference sequence). As DNA, the CDR3 is TGTGCCAGCAGTTACGCCGAATTCTACGAGCAGTACTTC. This encodes CASSYAEFYEQYF.

A few counts support this clone. This sequence joins TRBV5-1 and TRBJ2-7, with 8 positions matching TRBD1. CDR1 and CDR2 (germline): SGHRS, YFSETQ. J gave up 7 bases and V 1 base, and 10 bases lay outside the gene matches. The CDR3 totals 15 residues. For the CDR3, the DNA is TGCGCCAGCAGCTTGAGGCAGGGGGCCGGAGAAGAGCAGTACTTC. Its translation: CASSLRQGAGEEQYF.

As for this clone: At one of its ends the junction is not consistent with the germline gene, which may arise from a read error. This chain connects TRBV30 to TRBJ1-3, with D unresolved. This CDR3 is built from 13 residues. The germline gives CDR1 GTSNPN, CDR2 SVGIG (reference sequence). The CDR3 reads CAWRISSGDTIYF. CDR3 in DNA: TGTGCCTGGAGGATTAGCTCTGGAGACACCATATATTTT.